Listed here are 17 T cell receptor beta chains from one sample, sequenced in a study of tumor-infiltrating lymphocytes in oesophageal squamous cell carcinoma. In TCRdb, the PCR reads were re-called with MiXCR into one record per CDR3 protein. The table records about 13,000 distinct CDR3 sequences, roughly 44% of them present only once. Sequencing input: blood. The receptors stem from a male donor with esophageal squamous cell carcinoma.

This clonotype was seen many times. Given a much more abundant clone one base away, this may be a read error. The rearrangement links TRBV24-1 to TRBJ2-1; the D gene is possibly TRBD1 (6 bases). The J call may be wrong; the DNA end is better matched by TRBJ2-7. CDR3 size: 11 residues. Germline V gene sequence: CDR1 KGHDR, CDR2 SFDVKD. The CDR3 DNA sequence: TGTGCCACCGGGGGCTACAATGAGCAGTACTTC. Protein product: CATGGYNEQYF.

In the case of this clonotype: This is likely a read error, given that the CDR3 carries no conserved phenylalanine or tryptophan at its end. No DNA is shown, since the ends of the CDR3 on it are uncertain; the CDR3 is the one TCRdb lists. V gene TRBV7-3 combines with J gene TRBJ2-6; the table assigns TRBD2, which was not confirmed against the DNA. From germline, CDR1 is SGHTA and CDR2 FQGTGA. The CDR3 spans 15 amino acids, including both terminal residues. This CDR3 reads CASSREGYNEQFFGP.

V gene TRBV7-8 combines with J gene TRBJ2-7; TRBD1 is a possible D gene (6 bases). Trimming left V 2 bases short and J 1 base short, with 12 bases between. CDR1 and CDR2 (germline): SGHVS, FQNEAQ. This CDR3 is built from 15 residues. CDR3 in amino acids: CASSLQQGRSYEQYF. The CDR3 DNA sequence: TGTGCCAGCAGCTTACAACAGGGAAGGTCCTACGAGCAGTACTTC.

The rearrangement uses TRBV10-3 and TRBJ1-1; 7 bases agree with TRBD1. The CDR3 has 14 residues. Germline V gives CDR1 ENHRY, CDR2 SYGVKD. With V trimmed by 6 bases and J by 1 base, 5 bases remained unmatched. The CDR3: CAISGDSQNTEAFF. The CDR3 coding sequence is TGTGCCATCAGCGGGGACAGCCAGAACACTGAAGCTTTCTTT.

The V and J genes are TRBV28 and TRBJ2-3; D not resolved. The germline V and J ends were trimmed by 4 bases and 10 bases, with 9 bases remaining between them. The CDR3 length is 11 residues. The germline gives CDR1 MDHEN, CDR2 SYDVKM. The CDR3 is CASSSPGSQYF. The CDR3 region has the DNA TGTGCCAGCAGTTCACCAGGTTCGCAGTATTTT.

This clonotype was counted ten times or more. This chain uses TRBV11-3 with TRBJ1-2; D is possibly TRBD1 (5 bases). The CDR3 contains 14 residues. CDR1 and CDR2 (germline): SGHNT, YENEEA. V was cut by 1 base and J by 7 bases, with 13 bases left in between. The DNA of the CDR3 is TGTGCCAGCAGCTTAGGGGACGGTTTAAGTGGCTACACCTTC. Residues: CASSLGDGLSGYTF.

This chain links TRBV7-9 with TRBJ2-3; D uncertain. Germline values: CDR1 SEHNR, CDR2 FQNEAQ (reference sequence). This CDR3 is built from 12 residues. The V end lost 8 bases, the J end lost 4 bases, and 10 bases lay between the germline ends. The CDR3 DNA reads TGTGCCAGCGGCCTATCGGCAGATACGCAGTATTTT. This sequence encodes CASGLSADTQYF. The full variable domain, in which reference TRBV7-9 and TRBJ2-3 provide the parts outside the CDR3, is DTGVSQNPRHKITKRGQNVTFRCDPISEHNRLYWYRQTLGQGPEFLTYFQNEAQLEKSRLLSDRFSAERPKGSFSTLEIQRTEQGDSAMYLCASGLSADTQYFGPGTRLTVL.

This clonotype is medium-sized in the sample. One end of the junction is discordant with germline, which a read error may explain. This sequence joins TRBV7-6 and TRBJ2-1; D gene ambiguous. This CDR3 has 13 residues. Germline-derived CDR1 and CDR2 are SGHVS and FNYEAQ. Here the CDR3 DNA reads TGTGCCAGCAGCTCTCTCTCCCACAATGAGCAGTTCTTC. This encodes CASSSLSHNEQFF.

The V and J genes are TRBV7-6 and TRBJ1-1, with D uncertain. The germline V and J ends were trimmed by 4 bases and 3 bases, with 9 bases remaining between them. The CDR3 contains 13 residues. CDR1 SGHVS and CDR2 FNYEAQ come from the germline V gene. In nucleotides, the CDR3 is TGTGCCAGCAGCTCCGTTGGGGACACTGAAGCTTTCTTT. It translates to CASSSVGDTEAFF.

The table lists this clonotype with many counts. The CDR3, as DNA: TGTGCCAGTAGTATAGATCGGGGTCAAGTTGCTGGGGAGCAGTTCTTC. Translated, it gives CASSIDRGQVAGEQFF. The rearrangement links TRBV19 to TRBJ2-1, with a tentative D call TRBD2 (5 bases). The germline V gene encodes CDR1 LNHDA and CDR2 SQIVND (reference sequence). Trimming took 0 bases from V and 10 from J, leaving 19 bases between them. There are 16 residues in the CDR3.

This chain joins TRBV7-9 and TRBJ2-7, with TRBD1 identical over 8 bases. The CDR3 contains 14 residues. CDR1 is SEHNR, CDR2 FQNEAQ, per germline (reference sequence). V lost 1 base to trimming and J lost 5 bases; unmatched junction nucleotides: 4. The CDR3 reads CASSLGTGLNEQYF. CDR3 coding DNA: TGTGCCAGCAGCTTAGGGACAGGGCTCAACGAGCAGTACTTC.

J is TRBJ2-3 and V is TRBV12-3 or TRBV12-4; TRBD1 aligns across 8 bases. The J call may be incorrect, as the DNA end agrees better with TRBJ1-1. The CDR3 is 14 amino acids. CDR3 nucleotides: TGTGCCAGCAAGCACTCAGGGGGCAGCGCTGAAGCTTTCTTT. Translated: CASKHSGGSAEAFF.

This clonotype was counted only a few times. CDR3 DNA sequence: TGTGCCAGCAGCGTAGCCGGGGCTTACGAGCAGTACTTC. This encodes CASSVAGAYEQYF. This chain connects TRBV9 to TRBJ2-7, with D perhaps assigned TRBD1 or TRBD2 (5 bases each). V was shortened by 0 bases and J by 4 bases, with 8 bases between the two germline ends. The germline V gene has CDR1 SGDLS and CDR2 YYNGEE. The CDR3 length is 13 residues.

This clonotype was observed at least ten times. The V gene is TRBV10-3, the J gene TRBJ2-3, with 11 nucleotides matching TRBD2. This CDR3 has 17 amino acids. The germline V gene has CDR1 ENHRY and CDR2 SYGVKD. J gave up 0 bases and V 8 bases, and 10 bases lay outside the gene matches. DNA of the CDR3: TGTGCCATCTCCGGGACTAGCGGAATCAAGAGCACAGATACGCAGTATTTT. Its translation is CAISGTSGIKSTDTQYF.

In its sample, this clonotype is medium-sized. The chain has TRBV6-1 and TRBJ2-3; TRBD2 agrees at 10 bases. After removal of 1 base from V and 6 bases from J, the junction contained 4 bases not matched to a gene. This CDR3 is 15 amino acids long. The germline CDR1 and CDR2 sequences are MNHNS and SASEGT. The CDR3 nucleotides read TGTGCCAGCAGTGAAGGAGCGGGAGGGGGGGATACGCAGTATTTT. It codes for CASSEGAGGGDTQYF.

CDR3 sequence (DNA): TGTGCCAGCAGCAGGGTTCTTGAGACCCAGTACTTC. This translates into CASSRVLETQYF. The V gene is TRBV6-1, the J gene TRBJ2-1; D might be TRBD1 (5 bases). The J call may be faulty, since TRBJ2-5 better matches the DNA end. Germline V gives CDR1 MNHNS, CDR2 SASEGT. There are 12 residues in the CDR3.

The rearrangement joins TRBV7-2 to TRBJ2-7, with a weak D call TRBD2 (6 bases). The better agreement between TRBJ2-1 and the DNA end casts doubt on the J call. This CDR3 comprises 13 residues. The germline V gene encodes CDR1 SGHTA and CDR2 FQGNSA. CDR3 in amino acids: CASSLWRGNEQFF. The CDR3 region has the DNA TGTGCCAGCAGCTTATGGCGGGGCAATGAGCAGTTCTTC.